The 14 T cell receptor beta chains reported below all come from one sample, sequenced in a study of T cells expressing NK-cell markers. Reprocessing the 5' RACE reads, TCRdb reports a single entry for every CDR3 protein and omits DNA. The sample data list about 260,000 distinct CDR3 sequences. Material: blood T cells: a sorted CD56 or NKG2C T cell subset, CD4+ or CD8+ T cells, or bulk PBMC T cells (not recorded which). The receptors stem from a woman between 18 and 70 years old in good health.

V and J are TRBV7-2 and TRBJ2-5; TCRdb selects TRBD1, and the lack of DNA leaves this call unchecked. The CDR3 totals 13 residues. Germline CDR1 and CDR2: SGHTA and FQGNSA. CDR3 region: CASSRGDSGTQYF. Filled out from reference TRBV7-2 and TRBJ2-5, the complete variable domain reads GAGVSQSPSNKVTEKGKDVELRCDPISGHTALYWYRQSLGQGLEFLIYFQGNSAPDKSGLPSDRFSAERTGGSVSTLTIQRTQQEDSAVYLCASSRGDSGTQYFGPGTRLLVL.

The V gene is TRBV12-3 or TRBV12-4, the J gene TRBJ2-3; TCRdb outputs TRBD1, but without DNA this stays unchecked. This CDR3 spans 16 amino acids. The CDR3 here is CASSPLQGREGDTQYF.

The chain couples TRBV15 to TRBJ1-1; TCRdb's D call of TRBD1 is untestable without DNA. This CDR3 is built from 13 residues. CDR1 and CDR2 (germline): LNHNV, YYDKDF (reference sequence). The CDR3 sequence is CATYHPGVTEAFF.

This sequence joins TRBV7-2 and TRBJ1-1. The CDR3 consists of 14 residues. Germline CDR1 reads SGHTA; CDR2 reads FQGNSA. The CDR3: CASSLQAGRTEAFF. Together with reference TRBV7-2 and TRBJ1-1, the CDR3 gives the full variable domain: GAGVSQSPSNKVTEKGKDVELRCDPISGHTALYWYRQSLGQGLEFLIYFQGNSAPDKSGLPSDRFSAERTGGSVSTLTIQRTQQEDSAVYLCASSLQAGRTEAFFGQGTRLTVV.

The chain employs TRBV29-1 and TRBJ1-1; TCRdb names TRBD1, which stays unverified in the absence of DNA. CDR1 and CDR2 from the germline V gene are SQVTM and ANQGSEA. This CDR3 spans 13 amino acids. CDR3 protein: CSVEGRQGLEAFF. Full variable domain (missing parts from reference TRBV29-1 and TRBJ1-1): SAVISQKPSRDICQRGTSLTIQCQVDSQVTMMFWYRQQPGQSLTLIATANQGSEATYESGFVIDKFPISRPNLTFSTLTVSNMSPEDSSIYLCSVEGRQGLEAFFGQGTRLTVV.

V and J are TRBV20-1 and TRBJ2-2; checking the TCRdb D call of TRBD2 is not possible without DNA. Per germline, CDR1 DFQATT and CDR2 SNEGSKA (reference sequence). The CDR3 is made up of 15 amino acids. The CDR3 spells CSADYGRGIGGELFF.

The V call is TRBV7-2, the J call TRBJ2-5; the TRBD1 assignment by TCRdb is unverifiable without DNA. The length of the CDR3 is 14 residues. Germline loops: CDR1 SGHTA, CDR2 FQGNSA. The CDR3 protein is CASSYAGGAETQYF.

V gene TRBV24-1 combines with J gene TRBJ2-1; TCRdb's D call of TRBD1 is untestable without DNA. The germline CDR1 and CDR2 sequences are KGHDR and SFDVKD. The CDR3 has 16 residues. The CDR3 loop reads CATSDPTGEIYHEQFF.

CDR3 residues: CASSLVSVTDTQYF. This rearrangement joins TRBV5-4 to TRBJ2-3. The V gene's germline CDR1 is SGHNT and CDR2 YYREEE (reference sequence). This CDR3 is built from 14 residues.

The CDR3 here is CASSQPGLAGGRPYNEQFF. The J gene is TRBJ2-1, the V gene TRBV6-1; the TCRdb D gene call, TRBD2, has no DNA to confirm it. Germline lookup yields CDR1 MNHNS and CDR2 SASEGT. The CDR3 extends over 19 amino acids.

This chain uses TRBV20-1 with TRBJ2-1; absent DNA, TCRdb's TRBD2 call cannot be checked. From germline, CDR1 is DFQATT and CDR2 SNEGSKA (reference sequence). The CDR3 is made up of 12 amino acids. The CDR3 reads CSAPGLASGQFF.

The chain joins TRBV6-1 to TRBJ2-1; the TRBD2 assignment by TCRdb is unverifiable without DNA. Germline assignment: CDR1 MNHNS and CDR2 SASEGT. This CDR3 is 14 amino acids long. The CDR3 is CASTLAGAGDEQFF.

The J gene is TRBJ2-4, the V gene TRBV4-2; the D gene TCRdb calls, TRBD1, cannot be checked with no DNA. The CDR3 has 15 amino acids. CDR1 is LGHNA, CDR2 YNFKEQ, per germline. CDR3 protein: CASSHMTGEKNIQYF.

The chain combines TRBV29-1 with TRBJ2-3; TCRdb designates TRBD2, a call that cannot be tested without DNA. The CDR3 is 15 amino acids. CDR1 and CDR2 (germline): SQVTM, ANQGSEA. CDR3 loop: CSVEGLSGTGDTQYF.